The 15 T cell receptor beta chains listed next were all sequenced from one sample in a study of blood T cell repertoires in COVID-19. Using immunoSEQ multiplex PCR, the repertoire was profiled, and TCRdb retains in-frame clones only, with some absent. In the table there are some 150,000 clones, about 90% of which are singletons. The sequenced sample consisted of PBMCs or T cells enriched from blood (not recorded which). These receptors originate from a human donor with acute COVID-19. The donor label of this sample is uncertain.

The chain uses TRBV21-1 and TRBJ2-2; the D call in the table, TRBD2, was not verified against the DNA. TRBV21-1 is assigned pseudogene status. This CDR3 is built from 17 residues. The CDR3 loop reads CASSNRRRGEDTGELFF. The CDR3 coding sequence is TGTGCCAGCAGCAACCGAAGGAGGGGAGAGGACACCGGGGAGCTGTTTTTT.

This chain uses TRBV19 with TRBJ1-1; TRBD1 matches 8 bases. The V segment lost 5 bases and the J segment 4 bases; nucleotides outside the gene matches: 9. Germline assignment: CDR1 LNHDA and CDR2 SQIVND (reference sequence). The CDR3 is 15 amino acids. The CDR3 nucleotides read TGTGCCAGTAGTCAGCTCGGACAGGGAAGCACTGAAGCTTTCTTT. Translated: CASSQLGQGSTEAFF.

The chain combines TRBV9 with TRBJ2-7; TRBD2 is a possible D gene (6 bases). Germline loops: CDR1 SGDLS, CDR2 YYNGEE. This CDR3 has 15 amino acids. The V end lost 0 bases, the J end lost 2 bases, and 12 bases lay between the germline ends. As DNA, the CDR3 is TGTGCCAGCAGCGTAGGAGCGGGTCGTACCTACGAGCAGTACTTC. Residues: CASSVGAGRTYEQYF.

CDR3 sequence: CASSQDRGRNEKLFF. The DNA of the CDR3 is TGTGCCAGCAGCCAGGACAGGGGCCGAAATGAAAAACTGTTTTTT. V usage is TRBV7-2 and J usage is TRBJ1-4, with TRBD1 matching 9 bases. The CDR3 consists of 15 residues. CDR1 is SGHTA, CDR2 FQGNSA, per germline. V gave up 5 bases and J gave up 5 bases; unmatched junction bases: 6. The complete variable domain, with remaining parts taken from reference TRBV7-2 and TRBJ1-4, reads GAGVSQSPSNKVTEKGKDVELRCDPISGHTALYWYRQSLGQGLEFLIYFQGNSAPDKSGLPSDRFSAERTGGSVSTLTIQRTQQEDSAVYLCASSQDRGRNEKLFFGSGTQLSVL.

The chain couples TRBV24-1 to TRBJ2-1; 9 bases agree with TRBD1. Germline V gives CDR1 KGHDR, CDR2 SFDVKD. CDR3 length: 15 residues. V trimming: 6 bases; J trimming: 2 bases; junction bases outside the gene matches: 4. DNA for the CDR3: TGTGCCACCAGTTGGACAGGGGCCGCCTACAATGAGCAGTTCTTC. This gives the protein CATSWTGAAYNEQFF.

V gene TRBV11-3 combines with J gene TRBJ1-1; 9 bases fit TRBD1. This CDR3 is 15 amino acids long. Per the germline V gene, CDR1 is SGHNT and CDR2 is YENEEA. V lost 5 bases to trimming and J lost 2 bases; unmatched junction nucleotides: 6. In nucleotides, the CDR3 is TGTGCCAGCAGCCCAGGGACAGGGCCTAACACTGAAGCTTTCTTT. Amino acids: CASSPGTGPNTEAFF.

The chain uses TRBV6-5 and TRBJ2-1; 11 nucleotides agree with TRBD2. V shed 6 bases, J shed 5 bases, and the junction held 6 bases outside the gene matches. Per germline, CDR1 MNHEY and CDR2 SVGAGI. The CDR3 totals 15 residues. The CDR3 DNA reads as TGTGCCAGCAGGCGGCTAGCGGGGGGCCACAATGAGCAGTTCTTC. This codes for CASRRLAGGHNEQFF.

The rearrangement links TRBV5-1 to TRBJ2-7, with TRBD2 matching over 10 bases. V shed 1 base, J shed 0 bases, and the junction held 1 base outside the gene matches. The germline V gene encodes CDR1 SGHRS and CDR2 YFSETQ. CDR3 length: 15 residues. In DNA form, the CDR3 reads TGCGCCAGCAGCTTGACTAGCGGGGTCTCCTACGAGCAGTACTTC. Translated: CASSLTSGVSYEQYF.

The chain carries TRBV19 and TRBJ2-1; maybe TRBD1 (5 bases). The germline V gene encodes CDR1 LNHDA and CDR2 SQIVND (reference sequence). This CDR3 is 12 amino acids long. The V end lost 6 bases, the J end lost 8 bases, and 11 bases lay between the germline ends. CDR3 nucleotides: TGTGCCAGTAGACCAGGGATGGATGAGCAGTTCTTC. This sequence encodes CASRPGMDEQFF. Variable domain in full (rest from reference TRBV19 and TRBJ2-1): DGGITQSPKYLFRKEGQNVTLSCEQNLNHDAMYWYRQDPGQGLRLIYYSQIVNDFQKGDIAEGYSVSREKKESFPLTVTSAQKNPTAFYLCASRPGMDEQFFGPGTRLTVL.

The chain links TRBV7-2 to TRBJ1-2; 11 bases align to TRBD1. J gave up 5 bases and V 3 bases, and 5 bases lay outside the gene matches. CDR1 and CDR2 (germline): SGHTA, FQGNSA. The CDR3 has 15 amino acids. Written as DNA, the CDR3 is TGTGCCAGCAGCTTCACGGGACAGGGGGAGTATGGCTACACCTTC. Translation gives CASSFTGQGEYGYTF.

This sequence joins TRBV28 and TRBJ1-1, with TRBD1 as a possible D gene (6 bases). This CDR3 region has 17 residues. Germline CDR1 reads MDHEN; CDR2 reads SYDVKM. Trimming took off 7 bases at V and 2 bases at J, with 23 bases between the two ends. The CDR3 coding sequence is TGTGCCAGCACTCCTAGTGGGGCAGGGACAAGAAACACTGAAGCTTTCTTT. This translates into CASTPSGAGTRNTEAFF. The complete variable domain, with remaining parts taken from reference TRBV28 and TRBJ1-1, reads DVKVTQSSRYLVKRTGEKVFLECVQDMDHENMFWYRQDPGLGLRLIYFSYDVKMKEKGDIPEGYSVSREKKERFSLILESASTNQTSMYLCASTPSGAGTRNTEAFFGQGTRLTVV.

The chain links TRBV2 to TRBJ2-7, with 7 bases aligning to TRBD2. Germline V CDR1 and CDR2: SNHLY, FYNNEI. CDR3 size: 12 residues. Trimming removed 6 bases from V and 5 bases from J; junction bases left unmatched: 4. This CDR3 is CASSPGGDEQYF. CDR3 in DNA: TGTGCCAGCAGCCCTGGGGGGGACGAGCAGTACTTC. The whole variable domain, remainder taken from reference TRBV2 and TRBJ2-7, is EPEVTQTPSHQVTQMGQEVILRCVPISNHLYFYWYRQILGQKVEFLVSFYNNEISEKSEIFDDQFSVERPDGSNFTLKIRSTKLEDSAMYFCASSPGGDEQYFGPGTRLTVT.

The rearrangement links TRBV18 to TRBJ2-2, with D tentatively TRBD1 (5 bases). This CDR3 contains 16 residues. Trimming removed 4 bases from V and 1 base from J, with 13 bases in between. Germline V gene sequence: CDR1 KGHSH, CDR2 LQKENI. The CDR3 reads CASSLRTSQNTGELFF. The CDR3, as DNA: TGTGCCAGCTCACTGCGGACAAGTCAGAACACCGGGGAGCTGTTTTTT.

The J gene is TRBJ2-1, the V gene TRBV4-1; D is perhaps TRBD2 (6 bases). This CDR3 region has 15 residues. From germline, CDR1 is MGHRA and CDR2 YSYEKL. Trimming pared 5 bases from V and 0 bases from J, leaving 11 bases between. CDR3 residues: CASSGFGGSYNEQFF. DNA for the CDR3: TGCGCCAGCAGCGGCTTCGGGGGCTCCTACAATGAGCAGTTCTTC.

This clone was recorded many times. The chain recombines TRBV19 with TRBJ2-1; 8 nucleotides align to TRBD1. Germline CDR1 and CDR2: LNHDA and SQIVND (reference sequence). The V gene end was trimmed by 3 bases and the J gene end by 9 bases; junction bases not matched to a gene: 10. The CDR3 covers 15 residues. The DNA of the CDR3 is TGTGCCAGTAGTATCGGTCAGGGGGCATTGAGTGAGCAGTTCTTC. It encodes CASSIGQGALSEQFF.